Described below is a single TCR beta chain sequence and its context. Its antigen remains unidentified. Per-base quality was not reported, and no clone a single base away is much larger than it. Donors were healthy HIV-negative adults with no recently reported acute infections or vaccinations. Only Caucasian adults living in Nashville, Tennessee, USA were represented among the donors. CD4+ T cells were enriched through magnetic negative selection, after which naive cells were positively selected on CD45RA and the remaining negative fraction served as the memory subset. Blood was collected by leukapheresis, and PBMCs were isolated by Ficoll-Histopaque density gradient centrifugation and then cryopreserved in liquid nitrogen vapor phase. Purity and quantity of every magnetically sorted T cell population were checked by analytical flow cytometry. From each sorted fraction, genomic DNA was isolated and quantified by UV absorbance on a Nanodrop 2000c.

The CDR3, from cysteine to phenylalanine, totals 16 residues. CDR3 DNA only is kept here, 48 bases in frame from base 1. Trimming at the junction amounts to 4 bases on V and 4 bases on J, and the germline ends lie 16 bases apart. The CDR1 and CDR2 encoded by the germline V gene are SGHDN and FVKESK. The sample is drawn from a study of shared clonotypes between healthy human individuals (dated by TCRdb to between 2020 and 2021). As for the study more broadly: The cohort comprised a couple of women and a few men aged 18 to 49 years. For each donor, CD4 naive and CD4 memory were each given three plates, CD8 naive was given two plates, and CD8 memory was given one plate. The study deeply sequenced blood TCR repertoires of 5 or 6 healthy adults to estimate repertoire size and the extent of clonotype sharing between individuals. To increase sequencing depth and limit assay-specific biases, TCR repertoire library preparation and sequencing were carried out by different laboratories using diverse techniques. Each donor's leukapheresis produced roughly between about 0.9 and 9.5 billion PBMCs.

Here is what the overall study found, with its caveats: Compared with non-shared clonotypes, the clonotypes found in all four sorted-subset donors had higher generation probabilities. Sampling was restricted to blood, and TCR repertoires in tissue are likely to differ from TCR repertoires in blood. Rarefaction of sorted-subset datasets indicated incomplete sequencing despite the large sequencing depth. Pairwise subsampling indicated that sequencing depth was expected to affect the degree of clonotype sharing among donors. Roughly 5.2% of naive CD4, around 3.6% of naive CD8, approximately 2% of memory CD4, and 0.4% of memory CD8 clonotypes were shared across several donors. Naive subsets generally had larger estimated clonotype richness than memory subsets. Because the study included a small number of donors, the genetic and exposure-history diversity represented was limited.

Using the deep immunoSEQ assay, TCR CDR3 regions were amplified from genomic DNA by multiplex PCR. For each cell subset, the extracted genomic DNA was distributed evenly across all wells of several immunoSEQ 96-well plates, and each plate served as one replicate. For sorted subsets, 200 to 250 ng genomic DNA, equal to approximately 30,000 T cell genomes, was loaded into each replicate PCR. The purified libraries were quantified using a Qubit 3.0 fluorometer, sized with a Bioanalyzer 2100, and then quantified again using the KAPA Library Quantification kit. Every immunoSEQ 96-well plate was sequenced on a dedicated single-read 150-cycle Illumina NextSeq 550 flow cell. The authors processed their data as follows. The immunoSEQ output contained only junctional sequences without quality scores, so filtering could not match that applied to full-length reads. Sequences were annotated with PyIR, a Python wrapper for IgBLAST v1.9, using IMGT germline references to assign V/J genes and CDR3. Reads were removed for weak V/J assignments (E-value above 1e-6), missing CDR3, stop codons, out-of-frame junctions, or ambiguous translated residues. V3J clonotypes were defined by identical inferred V gene, J gene, and CDR3 amino acid sequence. To compute the percentage overlap between repertoires, the number of shared unique clonotypes was divided by the size of the smaller repertoire. Repertoire richness was assessed with RTK rarefaction, the Chao1 estimator, and Recon v2.1 estimates of unobserved clonotypes. Generation probabilities for all TCRbeta clonotypes obtained by the gDNA method from a few donors were computed using OLGA. TCRdb holds this immuneACCESS table with in-frame rearrangements only. Some clones are missing; in checked studies, unresolved V genes explain under half, and the rest has no known cause. V, J and clone size derive from that table, while D and trimming were established from the DNA sequence. The sample contains 2 million to 2.5 million clones, 85% to 95% of them found a single time. In total, the top ten clones hold about 0.39% of the sample.

Recombination linked TRBV14 to TRBJ2-2; TRBD2 is possibly the D segment (6 matching bases). This TCR was sampled from a man aged 18-30 years in good health. Some clones in this sample may be carry-over from other donors' samples. The sample consisted of naive CD4+ T cells from PBMCs. In the paper's terms, the cell subset or site label means: CD45RA+ positively selected. The CDR3 protein is CASSPLEGRGTGELFF. The nucleotides are TGTGCCAGCAGCCCACTGGAGGGCCGCGGCACCGGGGAGCTGTTTTTT.